This T cell receptor (beta chain) is from a study of blood T cell dynamics during melanoma immunotherapy (dated by TCRdb to 2018 to 2020). As for the study more broadly: All patients had metastatic melanoma and were given first-line pembrolizumab or nivolumab plus ipilimumab as standard of care in the United Kingdom. The training cohort consisted of consecutive patients, while an additional independent group of patients from the same centre was pooled to form an external validation set. To find early correlates of response, peripheral T cell receptor repertoires were profiled in metastatic melanoma patients before and after one cycle of checkpoint inhibitor therapy.

The paper's findings and limits, for the study overall: Patients who later achieved disease control showed a bifurcated PBMC repertoire reorganization at W3, with increased clonality or increased diversity, unlike progressors. Whether the T cell clones behind the repertoire changes were melanoma-specific or instead reflected general immune activation was something the study could not determine. The relatively small sample size was acknowledged as potentially limiting generalization of the results.

Interpreted using the paper, the time point label stands for: week 3, after first cycle of checkpoint inhibitor. Blood samples were taken before treatment (T0) and at week 3 (W3), following the first cycle of checkpoint blockade. Except for two patients with rapid clinical progression, response was assessed 12 weeks after the first infusion by RECIST 1.1; disease control meant complete response, partial response or stable disease. Patients were not eligible if they had prior systemic cancer treatment, concomitant immunosuppressant therapy or synchronous other active malignancies. Both bulk PBMC and plasma cell-free DNA were sequenced for TCR beta so that circulating cells and T cell turnover could be tracked. Lymphoprep and SepMate tubes were used to isolate PBMC from blood, and red cell lysis was then performed. QIAamp DNA Blood Mini kits were used to extract DNA from both PBMC and sorted T cell subsets.

For every bulk PBMC sample, a fixed 350 ng of DNA was loaded. The immunoSEQ TCRb Assay kit was used according to manufacturer instructions to amplify TCR beta CDR3 sequences from genomic DNA. The KAPA Library Quantification Kit for Illumina platforms was used to quantify pooled libraries by qPCR. Pooled libraries were sequenced on an Illumina NextSeq 500, clustered at roughly 0.6-1.1 pM. The study's processing was this. TCR data were analyzed using immunoSEQ ANALYZER and the R LymphoSeq package. A rearrangement efficiency score was calculated as productive divided by the sum of productive and non-productive CDR3 sequences. Clonality was assessed using the Gini coefficient and diversity using the Renyi index at alpha=1, with pairwise comparisons between timepoints within each patient. Clonal relatedness, based on an edit distance of 3, and repertoire similarity, based on the Bhattacharyya coefficient, were both computed in LymphoSeq. To classify response, a linear discriminant analysis based on week-3 changes in clonality and diversity was built with the R MASS and caret packages. Here the immuneACCESS table is served through TCRdb, limited to in-frame sequences with V and J called. Missing clones are a known gap in these copies; in checked studies unresolved V genes cover under half, and the rest lacks a known reason. D and trimming come from the DNA, and the V and J calls and clone size come from that table. Recorded for this sample are approximately 10,000 clones; more than 85% of them occurred a single time. The ten largest account for more than 4% of the sample.

The junction shows trimming of 5 bases on V and 0 bases on J, and the gene matches do not reach 18 bases of it. Including the terminal cysteine and phenylalanine, the CDR3 comprises 20 residues. Only the CDR3 region is kept as DNA, spanning 60 bases read in frame from base 1. The germline V gene (reference sequence) gives CDR1 as MNHEY and CDR2 as SMNVEV. Concerning this clone: Its specific antigen is unknown. No much larger clone is present one base from it, and per-base qualities are unavailable.

Sequences were derived from blood, sampled from a patient treated with checkpoint blockade. This chain joins TRBV27 to TRBJ1-1, with 10 central nucleotides matching TRBD1. The sequence was obtained from a human donor with melanoma. CDR3 sequence: CASSPHWWDRGSDMNTEAFF. The DNA sequence is TGTGCCAGCAGTCCCCATTGGTGGGACAGGGGATCGGACATGAACACTGAAGCTTTCTTT.